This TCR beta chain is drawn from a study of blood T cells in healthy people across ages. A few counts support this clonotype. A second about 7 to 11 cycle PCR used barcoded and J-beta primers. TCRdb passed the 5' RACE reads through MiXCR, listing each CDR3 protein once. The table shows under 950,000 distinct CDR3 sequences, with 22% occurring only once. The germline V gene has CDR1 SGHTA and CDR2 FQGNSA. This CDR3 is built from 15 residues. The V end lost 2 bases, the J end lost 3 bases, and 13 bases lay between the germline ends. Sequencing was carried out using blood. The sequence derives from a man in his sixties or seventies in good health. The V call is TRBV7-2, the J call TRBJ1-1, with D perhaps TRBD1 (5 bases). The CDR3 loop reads CASSLKHGGDTEAFF. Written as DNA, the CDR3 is TGTGCCAGCAGCTTAAAACACGGAGGGGACACTGAAGCTTTCTTT.